This TCR beta chain was retrieved from a study of T cells after yellow fever vaccination. Study context: Preparation of fractions with low cell numbers was performed using SMART-Seq v4 Ultra Low Input. Whole-study results and caveats: Abundant contaminating clonotypes from the bulk population could appear in FACS-sorted repertoires. It was the secondary response that reached its peak faster, day 5 versus 15, but it was weaker.

This CDR3 comprises 15 residues. The germline V gene encodes CDR1 DFQATT and CDR2 SNEGSKA (reference sequence). J lost 9 bases, V lost 0 bases, and 3 bases had no gene match. The table lists this clonotype with many counts. The antigen remains unidentified. UMIs and a universal primer site were added when TCR cDNA was made by 5'RACE template switching. Each CDR3 protein gets one entry after TCRdb re-called the 5' RACE reads with MiXCR. This sample has about 360,000 distinct CDR3 sequences, with 6% to 8% found just once. The source material was PBMCs, sampled 5 days after the yellow fever booster vaccination. The TCR sequence derives from a man aged 25 to 40 who received the YFV17D yellow fever vaccine. The chain couples TRBV20-1 to TRBJ2-1, with TRBD2 matching over 15 bases. The CDR3 coding sequence is TGCAGTGCTAGAGAACCGGGACTAGCGGGAGGTGAGCAGTTCTTC. This gives the protein CSAREPGLAGGEQFF.